This T cell receptor beta chain was captured in a study of blood T cell repertoires in COVID-19. The wider study: Sites across the United States, Italy and Spain contributed samples from acute and convalescent COVID-19. The analysed material was cDNA or gDNA that came from T cells, B-cell-depleted T cells, or PBMCs.

Losses at the gene ends were 6 bases for V and 4 bases for J; bases not matched to a gene: 4. This CDR3 has 13 residues. The authors' processing: Amplification of reference gene primers was used by the study to estimate nucleated cell counts. Repertoires were generated with immunoSEQ multiplex PCR, while TCRdb's copy carries only in-frame clones and drops some. V and J calls and clone size are given by that table; D and trimming were obtained from the DNA. Of around 470,000 clones in the sample, roughly 89% were seen once. Seattle patients were enrolled while actively infected and followed longitudinally.

The chain carries TRBV12-3 or TRBV12-4 and TRBJ2-5, with 8 bases identical to TRBD2. The clonotype originates from a man between 18 and 29 years old with COVID-19, enrolled during active disease. The sequencing sample was made of peripheral blood. The CDR3 is CASRNTSGETQYF. Written as DNA, the CDR3 is TGTGCCAGCAGAAACACTAGCGGAGAGACCCAGTACTTC.